This T cell receptor (beta chain) was sequenced during a study of blood T cell repertoires in COVID-19. Study information: The samples span acute and convalescent COVID-19 from the United States, Italy and Spain.

In the study's own analysis: Reference gene primer amplification in the assay estimated nucleated cell counts. Method: immunoSEQ multiplex PCR; TCRdb's copy keeps in-frame clones and lacks some. The DNA gave D and trimming, while V, J and clone size come from that table. The table includes around 160,000 clones, about nine tenths detected once. This CDR3 comprises 13 residues. V lost 2 bases, J lost 3 bases, and 8 bases lay in between. Germline V lookup: CDR1 SGHNT, CDR2 YYREEE (reference sequence). This clonotype was sampled from a human donor in a cohort sampled during active COVID-19. The rearrangement joins TRBV5-4 to TRBJ1-1, with D possibly matching TRBD1 (5 bases). The sample consisted of peripheral blood. CDR3 sequence (DNA): TGTGCCAGCAGCTTTGGCAGGGACACTGAAGCTTTCTTT. Its protein product is CASSFGRDTEAFF.